These 18 T cell receptor beta chains share one sample of origin, sequenced in a study of cytomegalovirus exposure and HLA in healthy donors. Repertoires were generated with immunoSEQ multiplex PCR, while TCRdb's copy carries only in-frame clones and drops some. Of over 200,000 clones listed, 90% are singletons. Material: PBMCs. These receptors were taken from a woman in her 30s in good health and CMV-seronegative.

V gene TRBV28 combines with J gene TRBJ2-7; D is ambiguous. The CDR3 runs to 13 residues. Looked up from germline, CDR1 is MDHEN and CDR2 is SYDVKM. V lost 6 bases and J 2 bases, leaving 11 bases between the germline ends. The CDR3 protein is CASRADGTYEQYF. The CDR3 bases are TGTGCCAGCAGGGCTGACGGAACCTACGAGCAGTACTTC.

This chain uses TRBV9 with TRBJ2-1; 9 nucleotides align to TRBD1. CDR1 is SGDLS, CDR2 YYNGEE, per germline. CDR3 size: 18 residues. V lost 0 bases and J lost 4; bases outside the gene matches: 11. As DNA, the CDR3 is TGTGCCAGCAGCGTAGGACAGGGGGTCCTCACCTTTTACAATGAGCAGTTCTTC. The encoded protein is CASSVGQGVLTFYNEQFF.

Note on this clone: The same CDR3 also results from other DNA sequences found in this sample. This chain connects TRBV5-4 to TRBJ1-2, with 9 bases lining up with TRBD1. V lost 4 bases and J lost 0; bases outside the gene matches: 7. The germline CDR1 and CDR2 sequences are SGHNT and YYREEE (reference sequence). The CDR3 length is 16 residues. The CDR3 DNA is TGTGCCAGCAGCCGCGCGGACAGGGGACCTAACTATGGCTACACCTTC. Amino acid sequence: CASSRADRGPNYGYTF.

The V call is TRBV5-1, the J call TRBJ2-1; the D gene is possibly TRBD2 (6 bases). This CDR3 has 13 residues. V was cut by 4 bases and J by 8 bases, with 13 bases left in between. The germline V gene has CDR1 SGHRS and CDR2 YFSETQ. This CDR3 reads CASSGRGSDEQFF. In nucleotides, the CDR3 is TGCGCCAGCAGCGGGCGGGGTTCGGATGAGCAGTTCTTC. The full variable domain, completed using reference TRBV5-1 and TRBJ2-1, is KAGVTQTPRYLIKTRGQQVTLSCSPISGHRSVSWYQQTPGQGLQFLFEYFSETQRNKGNFPGRFSGRQFSNSRSEMNVSTLELGDSALYLCASSGRGSDEQFFGPGTRLTVL.

V is TRBV27 and J is TRBJ2-1; D might be TRBD1 or TRBD2, each matching 5 bases. Germline values: CDR1 MNHEY, CDR2 SMNVEV (reference sequence). V lost 10 bases and J 8 bases, leaving 18 bases between the germline ends. The CDR3 runs to 13 residues. Written as DNA, the CDR3 is TGTGCCACGGCTAGCCACGGCAGGGATGAGCAGTTCTTC. It translates to CATASHGRDEQFF.

Regarding this clone: This sample includes further DNA sequences coding for the same CDR3. The chain is built from TRBV28 and TRBJ2-1; 7 nucleotides match TRBD2. The CDR3 length is 15 residues. V was pared by 2 bases and J by 0 bases, with 1 base of the junction left unmatched. From germline, CDR1 is MDHEN and CDR2 SYDVKM. The CDR3 DNA is TGTGCCAGCAGTTTAGCGGGAGCCTCCTACAATGAGCAGTTCTTC. Protein product: CASSLAGASYNEQFF.

This clone was detected a few times. At one boundary the junction diverges from the germline segment, which might be a read error. V and J are TRBV28 and TRBJ2-7; perhaps D is TRBD1 or TRBD2 (5 bases each). The CDR3 covers 11 residues. In germline, CDR1 is MDHEN, CDR2 SYDVKM. Here the CDR3 reads CASSSSGPPGF. In nucleotides, the CDR3 is TGTGCCAGCAGTTCCTCGGGACCCCCCGGGTTC.

The gene calls are TRBV11-2 and TRBJ2-2, with 13 bases matching TRBD2. The germline V gene has CDR1 SGHAT and CDR2 FQNNGV. V was pared by 5 bases and J by 8 bases, with 5 bases of the junction left unmatched. The CDR3 has 15 residues. This CDR3 is CASSEGTSGIGELFF. The CDR3, as DNA: TGTGCCAGCAGCGAAGGGACTAGCGGGATAGGGGAGCTGTTTTTT.

The rearrangement uses TRBV11-2 and TRBJ2-2; 9 bases line up with TRBD1. The germline V gene has CDR1 SGHAT and CDR2 FQNNGV. The CDR3 is 15 residues long. V shed 5 bases and J 4 bases; nucleotides not matched to a gene: 5. CDR3 DNA sequence: TGTGCCAGCAGCGGCGGGACAGGGAGCACCGGGGAGCTGTTTTTT. Translating gives CASSGGTGSTGELFF.

The rearrangement uses TRBV27 and TRBJ2-5; 10 bases line up with TRBD2. The CDR3 totals 17 residues. Germline V gene lookup returns CDR1 MNHEY and CDR2 SMNVEV (reference sequence). V gave up 2 bases and J gave up 5 bases; unmatched junction bases: 11. The CDR3 loop reads CASSLSPAGGNLETQYF. The CDR3 DNA is TGTGCCAGCAGTTTAAGCCCAGCGGGAGGGAATCTGGAGACCCAGTACTTC.

The rearrangement joins TRBV5-1 to TRBJ2-2; D is ambiguous. Trimming pared 5 bases from V and 0 bases from J, leaving 8 bases between. In germline, CDR1 is SGHRS, CDR2 YFSETQ. This CDR3 spans 14 amino acids. CDR3 DNA sequence: TGCGCCAGCAGTAGGGATCCGAACACCGGGGAGCTGTTTTTT. Translating gives CASSRDPNTGELFF. Full variable domain (missing parts from reference TRBV5-1 and TRBJ2-2): KAGVTQTPRYLIKTRGQQVTLSCSPISGHRSVSWYQQTPGQGLQFLFEYFSETQRNKGNFPGRFSGRQFSNSRSEMNVSTLELGDSALYLCASSRDPNTGELFFGEGSRLTVL.

The rearrangement links TRBV5-1 to TRBJ1-2; TRBD1 is a possible D gene (6 bases). V lost 0 bases and J lost 8, with 17 bases in between. Germline CDR1 and CDR2: SGHRS and YFSETQ. This CDR3 has 15 residues. CDR3: CASSLALTGSGGYTF. As DNA, the CDR3 is TGCGCCAGCAGCTTGGCCCTAACAGGGTCAGGGGGCTACACCTTC.

Written as DNA, the CDR3 is TGCAGTGCTAGAGCGTCGGACACCATATATTTT. Translating gives CSARASDTIYF. The V gene is TRBV20-1, the J gene TRBJ1-3, with no clear D. CDR3 length: 11 residues. Trimming took 1 base from V and 8 from J, leaving 6 bases between them. Germline loops: CDR1 DFQATT, CDR2 SNEGSKA (reference sequence).

The V call is TRBV28, the J call TRBJ1-4, with no clear D. The V end lost 5 bases, the J end lost 2 bases, and 15 bases lay between the germline ends. The CDR3 sequence is 16 residues long. Germline V CDR1 and CDR2: MDHEN, SYDVKM. The CDR3 protein is CASSPHGQATNEKLFF. The CDR3 DNA reads TGTGCCAGCAGTCCCCACGGGCAGGCGACTAATGAAAAACTGTTTTTT.

This clone was detected a few times. The chain couples TRBV9 to TRBJ2-7; no reliable D call. V shed 1 base and J shed 4 bases, with 9 bases lying between them. The CDR3 covers 13 residues. In germline, CDR1 is SGDLS, CDR2 YYNGEE. The CDR3 region is CASSVKDDYEQYF. The CDR3 bases are TGTGCCAGCAGCGTAAAGGACGATTACGAGCAGTACTTC. The complete variable domain, with remaining parts taken from reference TRBV9 and TRBJ2-7, reads DSGVTQTPKHLITATGQRVTLRCSPRSGDLSVYWYQQSLDQGLQFLIQYYNGEERAKGNILERFSAQQFPDLHSELNLSSLELGDSALYFCASSVKDDYEQYFGPGTRLTVT.

Turning to this clone: Other DNA sequences in this sample translate to the same CDR3. V is TRBV27 and J is TRBJ2-7; weak D call: TRBD1 (5 bases). Per the germline V gene, CDR1 is MNHEY and CDR2 is SMNVEV (reference sequence). The CDR3 has 13 residues. V gave up 2 bases and J gave up 4 bases, with 9 bases separating them. The CDR3 DNA follows: TGTGCCAGCAGTTTAAGGGGTCCGTACGAGCAGTACTTC. It specifies CASSLRGPYEQYF.

In its sample, this clone was seen once. The chain joins TRBV29-1 to TRBJ2-7, with TRBD2 matching 8 bases. The junction had 5 bases not matched to a gene; V was cut back by 5 bases and J by 2 bases. The CDR3 sequence is 13 residues long. The V gene's germline CDR1 is SQVTM and CDR2 ANQGSEA. The CDR3: CSVPGLGAYEQYF. The CDR3 nucleotides read TGCAGCGTTCCGGGACTAGGTGCCTACGAGCAGTACTTC.

The chain carries TRBV27 and TRBJ2-1, with unresolved D. The CDR3 covers 13 residues. V lost 5 bases and J lost 5, with 10 bases in between. The V gene's germline CDR1 is MNHEY and CDR2 SMNVEV (reference sequence). Here the CDR3 reads CASSPLWDNEQFF. Written as DNA, the CDR3 is TGTGCCAGCAGTCCCCTCTGGGACAATGAGCAGTTCTTC.